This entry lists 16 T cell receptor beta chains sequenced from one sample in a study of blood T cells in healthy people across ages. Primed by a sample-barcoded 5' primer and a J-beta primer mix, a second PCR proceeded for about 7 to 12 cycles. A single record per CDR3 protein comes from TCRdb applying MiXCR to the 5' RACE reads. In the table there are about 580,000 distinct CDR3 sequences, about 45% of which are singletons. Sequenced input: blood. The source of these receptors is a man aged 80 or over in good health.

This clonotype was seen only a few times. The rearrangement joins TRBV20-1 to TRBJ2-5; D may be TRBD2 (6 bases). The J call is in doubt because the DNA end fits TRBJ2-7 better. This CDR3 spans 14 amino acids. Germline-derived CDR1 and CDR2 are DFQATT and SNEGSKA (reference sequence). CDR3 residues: CSALSPGLTYEQYF. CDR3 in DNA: TGCAGTGCTTTGTCCCCGGGACTCACCTACGAGCAGTACTTC.

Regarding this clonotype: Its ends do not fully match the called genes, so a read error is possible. The CDR3 sequence: CTSSLGLTRGLTGNTEAFF. CDR3 bases: TGTACCAGCAGCTTAGGTCTCACTAGGGGCTTGACAGGGAACACTGAAGCTTTCTTT. The J gene is TRBJ1-1, the V gene TRBV7-9; a weak D match, TRBD1 (6 bases). The CDR3 runs 19 residues. The germline gives CDR1 SEHNR, CDR2 FQNEAQ (reference sequence).

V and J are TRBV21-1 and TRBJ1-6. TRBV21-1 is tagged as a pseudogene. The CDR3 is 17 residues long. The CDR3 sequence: CASSMRGPKGPNSPLHF. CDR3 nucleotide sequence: TGTGCCAGCAGCATGAGGGGCCCAAAGGGACCTAATTCACCCCTCCACTTT.

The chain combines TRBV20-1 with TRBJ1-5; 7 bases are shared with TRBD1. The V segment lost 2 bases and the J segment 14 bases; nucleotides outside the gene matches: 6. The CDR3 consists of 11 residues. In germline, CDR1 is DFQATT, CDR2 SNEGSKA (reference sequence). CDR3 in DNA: TGCAGTGCTAGAACGGGGACAGTAGAGCATTTT. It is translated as CSARTGTVEHF.

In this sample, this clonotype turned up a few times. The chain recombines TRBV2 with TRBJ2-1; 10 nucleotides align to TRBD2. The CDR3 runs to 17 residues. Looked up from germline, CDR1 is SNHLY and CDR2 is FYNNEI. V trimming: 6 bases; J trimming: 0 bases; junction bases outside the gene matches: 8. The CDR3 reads CASSVAGGPSSYNEQFF. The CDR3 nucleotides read TGTGCCAGCAGCGTAGCGGGGGGTCCTAGCTCCTACAATGAGCAGTTCTTC.

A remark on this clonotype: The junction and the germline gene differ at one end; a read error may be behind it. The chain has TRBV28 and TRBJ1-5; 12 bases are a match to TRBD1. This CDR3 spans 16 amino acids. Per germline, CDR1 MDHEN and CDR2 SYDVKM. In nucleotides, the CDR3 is TGTGCCAGCAGCGGACAGGGACAGGGGGCTGGTCAGCCTCAGCATTTT. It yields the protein CASSGQGQGAGQPQHF.

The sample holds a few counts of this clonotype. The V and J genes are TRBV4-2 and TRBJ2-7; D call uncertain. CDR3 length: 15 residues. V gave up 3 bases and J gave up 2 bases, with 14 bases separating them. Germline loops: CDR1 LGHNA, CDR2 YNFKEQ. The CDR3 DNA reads TGTGCCAGCAGCCAGAAACTGCAGGAACCCTACGAGCAGTACTTC. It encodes CASSQKLQEPYEQYF.

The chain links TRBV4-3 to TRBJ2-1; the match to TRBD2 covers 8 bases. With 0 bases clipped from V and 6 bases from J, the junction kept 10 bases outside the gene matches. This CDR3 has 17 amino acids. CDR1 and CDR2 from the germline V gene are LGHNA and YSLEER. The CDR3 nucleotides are TGCGCCAGCAGCCAAGACGGTTTGGGACTAGGGATCAATGAGCAGTTCTTC. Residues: CASSQDGLGLGINEQFF.

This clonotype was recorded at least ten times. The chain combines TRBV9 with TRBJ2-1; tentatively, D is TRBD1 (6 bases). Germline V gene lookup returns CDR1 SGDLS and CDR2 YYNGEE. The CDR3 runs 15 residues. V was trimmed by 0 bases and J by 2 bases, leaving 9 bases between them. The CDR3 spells CASSVGQGTYNEQFF. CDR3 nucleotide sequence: TGTGCCAGCAGCGTAGGGCAGGGGACCTACAATGAGCAGTTCTTC.

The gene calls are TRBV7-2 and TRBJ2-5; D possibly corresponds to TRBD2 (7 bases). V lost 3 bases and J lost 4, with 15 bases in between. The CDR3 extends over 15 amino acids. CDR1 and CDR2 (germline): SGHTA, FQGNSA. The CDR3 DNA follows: TGTGCCAGCAGCTTCGGGGGGCTAGGTCGAGAGACCCAGTACTTC. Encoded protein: CASSFGGLGRETQYF.

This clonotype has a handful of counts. Here the CDR3 reads CASSLRKAGGGTDTQYF. The CDR3, as DNA: TGCGCCAGCAGCTTGAGAAAGGCAGGAGGTGGCACAGATACGCAGTATTTT. This sequence joins TRBV5-1 and TRBJ2-3; D is possibly TRBD2 (5 bases). The CDR3 spans 17 residues. V lost 1 base to trimming and J lost 1 base, with 16 bases between them. Looked up from germline, CDR1 is SGHRS and CDR2 is YFSETQ.

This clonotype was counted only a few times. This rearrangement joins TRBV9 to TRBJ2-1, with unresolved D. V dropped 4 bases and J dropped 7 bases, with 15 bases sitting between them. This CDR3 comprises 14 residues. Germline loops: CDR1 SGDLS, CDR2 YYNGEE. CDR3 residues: CASSPITLPNEQFF. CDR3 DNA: TGTGCCAGCAGCCCCATCACCCTCCCGAATGAGCAGTTCTTC.

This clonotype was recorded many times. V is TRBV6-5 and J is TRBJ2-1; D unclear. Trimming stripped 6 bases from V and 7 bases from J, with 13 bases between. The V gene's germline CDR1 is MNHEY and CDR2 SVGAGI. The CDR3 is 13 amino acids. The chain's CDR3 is CASSRTTRNEQFF. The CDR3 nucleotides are TGTGCCAGCAGCCGGACGACTCGGAATGAGCAGTTCTTC.

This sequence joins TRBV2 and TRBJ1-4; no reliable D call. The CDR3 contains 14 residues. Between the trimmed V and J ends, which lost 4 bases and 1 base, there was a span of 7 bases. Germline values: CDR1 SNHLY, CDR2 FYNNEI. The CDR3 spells CASSVRQTNEKLFF. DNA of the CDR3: TGTGCCAGCAGTGTACGGCAAACTAATGAAAAACTGTTTTTT.

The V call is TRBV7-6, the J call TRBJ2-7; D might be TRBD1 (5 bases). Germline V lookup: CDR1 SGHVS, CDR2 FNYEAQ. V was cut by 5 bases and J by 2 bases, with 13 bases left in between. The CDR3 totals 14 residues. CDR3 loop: CASSQEQGPYEQYF. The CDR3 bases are TGTGCCAGCAGCCAAGAGCAGGGCCCCTACGAGCAGTACTTC.

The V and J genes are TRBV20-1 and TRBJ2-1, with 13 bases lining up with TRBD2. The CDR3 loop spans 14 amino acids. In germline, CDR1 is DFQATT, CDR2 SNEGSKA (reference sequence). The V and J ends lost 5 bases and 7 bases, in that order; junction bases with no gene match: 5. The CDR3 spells CSALTSGGGNEQFF. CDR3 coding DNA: TGCAGTGCTTTAACTAGCGGGGGGGGAAATGAGCAGTTCTTC.